These T cell receptor beta chains were read from a single sample in a study of response to subunit inactivated influenza vaccine. TCRdb called the RT-PCR reads again in MiXCR, with one record for every CDR3 protein. The repertoire holds around 760,000 distinct CDR3 sequences, with approximately 15% as singletons. The material sequenced was PBMCs from blood, taken roughly 15 days before vaccination. The receptors were sampled from a man between 45 and 60 years old who received an inactivated influenza vaccine. Each CDR3 is given with its conserved first and last residue. D genes are given only for firm matches. Only some rows state a clone size, as once, few, many or a class for expanded clones.

J gene: TRBJ2-1
clone size: many
D gene: TRBD2
V gene: TRBV12-3/TRBV12-4
CDR3 protein: CASSSPGLAGHSYNEQFF
CDR3 DNA: TGTGCCAGCAGTTCCCCGGGGCTAGCGGGGCACTCCTACAATGAGCAGTTCTTC

J gene: TRBJ2-3
clone size: NA
D gene: TRBD2
V gene: TRBV4-1
CDR3 protein: CASSRGLAGGQDTQYF
CDR3 DNA: TGCGCCAGCAGCCGGGGACTAGCGGGGGGGCAGGATACGCAGTATTTT

J gene: TRBJ2-7
clone size: few
D gene: TRBD2
V gene: TRBV28
CDR3 protein: CASSFAGRASGSYEQYF
CDR3 DNA: TGTGCCAGCAGTTTTGCAGGGAGGGCTAGCGGGAGCTACGAGCAGTACTTC

J gene: TRBJ1-4
clone size: NA
D gene: NA
V gene: TRBV5-1
CDR3 protein: CASSLSPGDEKLFF
CDR3 DNA: TGCGCCAGCAGCCTCTCCCCAGGGGATGAAAAACTGTTTTTT

J gene: TRBJ2-2
clone size: few
D gene: TRBD2
V gene: TRBV15
CDR3 protein: CATRREAGVGTGELFF
CDR3 DNA: TGTGCCACCAGAAGAGAGGCGGGAGTTGGGACCGGGGAGCTGTTTTTT

J gene: TRBJ2-2
clone size: NA
D gene: TRBD2
V gene: TRBV27
CDR3 protein: CASRLSGATWTGELFF
CDR3 DNA: TGTGCCAGCAGACTCAGCGGGGCAACGTGGACCGGGGAGCTGTTTTTT

J gene: TRBJ2-1
clone size: many
D gene: TRBD2
V gene: TRBV24-1
CDR3 protein: CATSDQTSGRYNEQFF
CDR3 DNA: TGTGCCACCAGTGACCAGACTAGCGGGAGGTACAATGAGCAGTTCTTC

J gene: TRBJ2-6
clone size: many
D gene: NA
V gene: TRBV27
CDR3 protein: CASSLSGVGANVLTF
CDR3 DNA: TGTGCCAGCAGTTTATCAGGGGTCGGGGCCAACGTCCTGACTTTC

J gene: TRBJ2-2
clone size: few
D gene: NA
V gene: TRBV30
CDR3 protein: CALGGQLTGELFF
CDR3 DNA: TGTGCCTTGGGGGGCCAGTTAACCGGGGAGCTGTTTTTT

J gene: TRBJ2-2
clone size: many
D gene: TRBD1
V gene: TRBV12-3/TRBV12-4
CDR3 protein: CASSGRDRGLLYANTGELFF
CDR3 DNA: TGTGCCAGCAGTGGCCGGGACAGGGGGCTACTATACGCGAACACCGGGGAGCTGTTTTTT

J gene: TRBJ2-7
clone size: NA
D gene: NA
V gene: TRBV6-1
CDR3 protein: CASRTTIGFPYEQYF
CDR3 DNA: TGTGCCAGCAGGACTACAATTGGCTTCCCCTACGAGCAGTACTTC

J gene: TRBJ1-5
clone size: NA
D gene: NA
V gene: TRBV7-2
CDR3 protein: CASSLDRFEPQHF
CDR3 DNA: TGTGCCAGCAGCTTAGACAGGTTCGAACCCCAGCATTTT

J gene: TRBJ2-1
clone size: few
D gene: TRBD1
V gene: TRBV6-2/TRBV6-3
CDR3 protein: CASIRDSGTNEQFF
CDR3 DNA: TGTGCCAGCATTCGGGACAGTGGAACCAATGAGCAGTTCTTC

J gene: TRBJ2-2
clone size: NA
D gene: TRBD2
V gene: TRBV6-2/TRBV6-3
CDR3 protein: CASDPSGRVAGELFF
CDR3 DNA: TGTGCCAGTGATCCCAGCGGGAGGGTCGCCGGGGAGCTGTTTTTT

J gene: TRBJ2-5
clone size: NA
D gene: NA
V gene: TRBV7-8
CDR3 protein: CASSLVFRRGRETQYF
CDR3 DNA: TGTGCCAGCAGCTTAGTATTTCGGCGGGGTCGGGAGACCCAGTACTTC

J gene: TRBJ1-6
clone size: many
D gene: NA
V gene: TRBV7-2
CDR3 protein: CASSVDYSPLHF
CDR3 DNA: TGTGCCAGCAGCGTAGACTATTCACCCCTCCACTTT

J gene: TRBJ2-3
clone size: many
D gene: TRBD2
V gene: TRBV10-3
CDR3 protein: CAGRDGLTDTQYF
CDR3 DNA: TGTGCCGGGAGGGACGGCCTCACAGATACGCAGTATTTT

J gene: TRBJ2-3
clone size: NA
D gene: NA
V gene: TRBV25-1
CDR3 protein: CASGGDRRGAGDTQYF
CDR3 DNA: TGTGCCAGCGGAGGGGACCGAAGGGGGGCAGGAGATACGCAGTATTTT

J gene: TRBJ2-7
clone size: NA
D gene: TRBD2
V gene: TRBV30
CDR3 protein: CAWSRLAGEREQYF
CDR3 DNA: TGTGCCTGGAGCCGACTAGCGGGGGAAAGGGAGCAGTACTTC

J gene: TRBJ2-3
clone size: many
D gene: NA
V gene: TRBV12-3/TRBV12-4
CDR3 protein: CASSWAGSQYF
CDR3 DNA: TGTGCCAGCAGCTGGGCAGGGTCACAGTATTTT

J gene: TRBJ2-1
clone size: NA
D gene: TRBD2
V gene: TRBV4-1
CDR3 protein: CASSHGLAGVNEQFF
CDR3 DNA: TGCGCCAGCAGTCATGGACTAGCGGGAGTTAATGAGCAGTTCTTC

J gene: TRBJ2-1
clone size: many
D gene: NA
V gene: TRBV6-2/TRBV6-3
CDR3 protein: CASSETSSYNEQFF
CDR3 DNA: TGTGCCAGCAGTGAGACGAGCTCCTACAATGAGCAGTTCTTC

J gene: TRBJ1-5
clone size: many
D gene: TRBD1
V gene: TRBV6-2/TRBV6-3
CDR3 protein: CASSYPSTGGLQPQHF
CDR3 DNA: TGTGCCAGCAGTTACCCCTCAACAGGGGGCCTTCAGCCCCAGCATTTT

J gene: TRBJ2-7
clone size: NA
D gene: NA
V gene: TRBV7-8
CDR3 protein: CASRLGPDIRYEQYF
CDR3 DNA: TGTGCCAGCAGGCTTGGGCCGGACATCCGTTACGAGCAGTACTTC

J gene: TRBJ2-7
clone size: few
D gene: NA
V gene: TRBV12-3/TRBV12-4
CDR3 protein: CASSLASGAGYEQYF
CDR3 DNA: TGTGCCAGCAGTTTAGCGTCAGGGGCAGGCTACGAGCAGTACTTC

J gene: TRBJ1-2
clone size: many
D gene: TRBD1
V gene: TRBV29-1
CDR3 protein: CSVEDRRANYGYTF
CDR3 DNA: TGCAGCGTTGAGGACAGGAGAGCTAACTATGGCTACACCTTC

J gene: TRBJ1-2
clone size: few
D gene: NA
V gene: TRBV2
CDR3 protein: CASTRDRLYGYTF
CDR3 DNA: TGTGCCAGCACAAGAGACAGGCTCTATGGCTACACCTTC

J gene: TRBJ2-1
clone size: few
D gene: NA
V gene: TRBV20-1
CDR3 protein: CSGPDSISYNEQFF
CDR3 DNA: TGCAGTGGCCCAGACAGTATCTCCTACAATGAGCAGTTCTTC

J gene: TRBJ2-5
clone size: few
D gene: NA
V gene: TRBV30
CDR3 protein: CAWSVRYRAQETQYF
CDR3 DNA: TGTGCCTGGAGTGTACGGTACAGGGCGCAAGAGACCCAGTACTTC

J gene: TRBJ2-3
clone size: few
D gene: NA
V gene: TRBV7-3
CDR3 protein: CASSLTPAGTDTQYF
CDR3 DNA: TGTGCCAGCAGCTTAACGCCGGCGGGCACAGATACGCAGTATTTT

J gene: TRBJ2-7
clone size: few
D gene: TRBD1
V gene: TRBV25-1
CDR3 protein: CASSEPRTGLCEQYF
CDR3 DNA: TGTGCCAGCAGTGAACCAAGGACAGGGTTGTGCGAGCAGTACTTC

J gene: TRBJ2-2
clone size: few
D gene: NA
V gene: TRBV28
CDR3 protein: CASSLYQGGNGELFF
CDR3 DNA: TGTGCCAGCAGCCTATACCAGGGGGGGAACGGGGAGCTGTTTTTT

J gene: TRBJ1-4
clone size: few
D gene: TRBD1
V gene: TRBV3-1
CDR3 protein: CASGRSGQLNEKLFF
CDR3 DNA: TGTGCCAGCGGCCGGTCGGGACAGTTGAATGAAAAACTGTTTTTT

J gene: TRBJ2-1
clone size: NA
D gene: NA
V gene: TRBV5-1
CDR3 protein: CASSRPLGTSPNEQFF
CDR3 DNA: TGCGCCAGCAGCAGACCCCTCGGGACATCCCCCAATGAGCAGTTCTTC

J gene: TRBJ2-3
clone size: NA
D gene: NA
V gene: TRBV7-6
CDR3 protein: CASSGKRGTLPGTDTQYF
CDR3 DNA: TGTGCCAGCAGCGGCAAGAGGGGGACCCTTCCCGGCACAGATACGCAGTATTTT

J gene: TRBJ2-7
clone size: many
D gene: NA
V gene: TRBV20-1
CDR3 protein: CSARDTRAPSYEQYF
CDR3 DNA: TGCAGTGCTAGAGATACGCGGGCTCCCTCCTACGAGCAGTACTTC

J gene: TRBJ2-1
clone size: NA
D gene: TRBD2
V gene: TRBV6-5
CDR3 protein: CASSYGAGGSSYNEQFF
CDR3 DNA: TGTGCCAGCAGTTACGGAGCGGGGGGGAGCTCCTACAATGAGCAGTTCTTC

J gene: TRBJ2-7
clone size: NA
D gene: TRBD1
V gene: TRBV7-8
CDR3 protein: CASSGKRTGPHEQYF
CDR3 DNA: TGTGCCAGCAGCGGAAAGAGGACAGGGCCACACGAGCAGTACTTC

J gene: TRBJ2-7
clone size: once
D gene: NA
V gene: TRBV28
CDR3 protein: CASSLEGHYEQYF
CDR3 DNA: TGTGCCAGCAGTTTGGAGGGCCACTACGAGCAGTACTTC

J gene: TRBJ2-1
clone size: many
D gene: NA
V gene: TRBV15
CDR3 protein: CATSRDRVSGNEQFF
CDR3 DNA: TGTGCCACCAGCAGAGACAGGGTCTCGGGCAATGAGCAGTTCTTC

J gene: TRBJ2-3
clone size: few
D gene: TRBD2
V gene: TRBV27
CDR3 protein: CASSLSTSGLGDTQYF
CDR3 DNA: TGTGCCAGCAGTTTGAGTACTAGCGGTTTGGGGGATACGCAGTATTTT

J gene: TRBJ2-7
clone size: few
D gene: NA
V gene: TRBV20-1
CDR3 protein: CSARALGGDPYEQYF
CDR3 DNA: TGCAGTGCTAGAGCCCTCGGAGGGGATCCCTACGAGCAGTACTTC

J gene: TRBJ2-2
clone size: few
D gene: NA
V gene: TRBV4-3
CDR3 protein: CASSHPERAGELFF
CDR3 DNA: TGCGCCAGCAGCCACCCGGAGCGGGCCGGGGAGCTGTTTTTT

J gene: TRBJ2-4
clone size: NA
D gene: TRBD2
V gene: TRBV5-1
CDR3 protein: CASSGGLAENIQYF
CDR3 DNA: TGCGCCAGCAGCGGGGGACTAGCGGAAAACATTCAGTACTTC

J gene: TRBJ1-2
clone size: few
D gene: TRBD1
V gene: TRBV18
CDR3 protein: CASSMDRGNYGYTF
CDR3 DNA: TGTGCCAGCTCCATGGACAGGGGAAACTATGGCTACACCTTC

J gene: TRBJ1-3
clone size: NA
D gene: NA
V gene: TRBV19
CDR3 protein: CASRLRGSGNTIYF
CDR3 DNA: TGTGCCAGTAGATTGAGGGGATCTGGAAACACCATATATTTT

J gene: TRBJ2-6
clone size: NA
D gene: NA
V gene: TRBV11-2
CDR3 protein: CASSLEFLGSGANVLTF
CDR3 DNA: TGTGCCAGCAGCTTAGAATTTCTGGGGTCTGGGGCCAACGTCCTGACTTTC

J gene: TRBJ2-3
clone size: few
D gene: NA
V gene: TRBV6-1
CDR3 protein: CASNGRSTDTQYF
CDR3 DNA: TGTGCCAGCAATGGCAGAAGCACAGATACGCAGTATTTT

J gene: TRBJ2-5
clone size: NA
D gene: TRBD1
V gene: TRBV7-9
CDR3 protein: CASSLCEWGQGLETQYF
CDR3 DNA: TGTGCCAGCAGCTTATGCGAGTGGGGACAGGGGCTCGAGACCCAGTACTTC